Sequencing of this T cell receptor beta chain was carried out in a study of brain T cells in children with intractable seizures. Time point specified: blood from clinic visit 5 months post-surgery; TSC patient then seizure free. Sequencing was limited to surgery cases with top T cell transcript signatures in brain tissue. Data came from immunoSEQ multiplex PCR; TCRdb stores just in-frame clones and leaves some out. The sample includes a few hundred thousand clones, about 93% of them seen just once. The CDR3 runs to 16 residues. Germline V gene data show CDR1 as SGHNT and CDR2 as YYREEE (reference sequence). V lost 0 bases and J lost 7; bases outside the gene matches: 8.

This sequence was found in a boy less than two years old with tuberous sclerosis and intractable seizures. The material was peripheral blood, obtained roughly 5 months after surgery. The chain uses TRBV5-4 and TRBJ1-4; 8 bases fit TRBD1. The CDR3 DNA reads TGTGCCAGCAGCTTGGGGCCGGGACAGGCCTTTGAAAAACTGTTTTTT. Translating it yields CASSLGPGQAFEKLFF.